A single count supports the clone carrying this TCR beta chain. TCRdb keeps only in-frame clones here, not all; method: immunoSEQ multiplex PCR. The data contain 200,000 or so clones, about 80% of them singletons. This entry belongs to a study of blood T cell repertoires in COVID-19. The CDR3 contains 14 residues. Looked up from germline, CDR1 is SGHAT and CDR2 is FQDESV (reference sequence). The J segment lost 2 bases and the V segment lost 2 bases, leaving 1 base of the junction unmatched. Recruits, aged roughly 18 to 89 years, lived in 24 US areas. This TCR was recovered from a man aged 60-69 years who had recovered from COVID-19. This chain links TRBV11-1 with TRBJ2-7; 9 bases fit TRBD1. Sequencing used PBMCs or T cells enriched from blood (not recorded which). The CDR3, as DNA: TGTGCCAGCAGCTTAACAGGGGGCACCTACGAGCAGTACTTC. It encodes CASSLTGGTYEQYF.